Below, 21 T cell receptor beta chains from the same sample are listed, as sequenced in a study of regulatory T cells in long-lasting Graves disease. The time point is: newly diagnosed GD, antithyroid drugs for less than 3 months. TCR sequences were obtained from RNA taken from PBMCs. Construction of TCR beta libraries relied on iRepertoire HTBI primers and on Arm-PCR targeting CDR3 regions. TCRdb processed the multiplex PCR reads anew with MiXCR; each CDR3 protein has one entry. This sample has hundreds of thousands of distinct CDR3 sequences, with around 17% found just once. The same data also went into a second study, on T cells in Graves' hyperthyroidism and ophthalmopathy.

Sequenced material: peripheral blood mononuclear cells (PBMCs), taken at new diagnosis, from a patient treated with antithyroid drugs. These receptors originate from a woman aged 30 to 39 with Graves disease.

This clonotype was seen a handful of times. V usage is TRBV18 and J usage is TRBJ2-3, with D perhaps TRBD2 (6 bases). The V gene lost 1 base and the J gene lost 9 bases, with 20 bases spanning the gap. Germline-derived CDR1 and CDR2 are KGHSH and LQKENI. The CDR3 spans 16 residues. Here the CDR3 reads CASSPQGLPARGTQYF. The CDR3 DNA reads TGTGCCAGCTCACCACAGGGACTCCCAGCTCGCGGGACGCAGTATTTT.

Notes on this clonotype: Compared with germline, one end of the junction differs, possibly owing to a read error. The CDR3 loop reads CANSEWGGSYNEQFF. The CDR3 DNA reads TGTGCCAACAGTGAATGGGGCGGCTCCTACAATGAGCAGTTCTTC. The chain recombines TRBV2 with TRBJ2-1, with D perhaps TRBD1 (5 bases). This CDR3 is built from 15 residues. The germline V gene encodes CDR1 SNHLY and CDR2 FYNNEI.

In this sample, this clonotype turned up a few times. The chain has TRBV29-1 and TRBJ2-3; 9 nucleotides align to TRBD1. There are 16 residues in the CDR3. V gave up 4 bases and J gave up 1 base; unmatched junction bases: 9. Germline CDR1 and CDR2: SQVTM and ANQGSEA. CDR3 loop: CSVAWTGVDRTDTQYF. In DNA form, the CDR3 reads TGCAGCGTTGCGTGGACAGGGGTTGATCGCACAGATACGCAGTATTTT.

This clonotype was seen at least ten times. The chain carries TRBV28 and TRBJ2-3; 7 bases line up with TRBD2. CDR3 length: 13 amino acids. Germline trimming cut 8 bases from V and 2 bases from J; bases unmatched to any gene: 4. CDR1 is MDHEN and CDR2 is SYDVKM in the germline V gene. CDR3 DNA sequence: TGTGCCAGCCTCAGCGGGGACACAGATACGCAGTATTTT. Amino acids: CASLSGDTDTQYF.

This clonotype has a handful of counts. The V and J genes are TRBV7-6 and TRBJ2-2, with D possibly being TRBD2 (6 bases). This CDR3 is 15 amino acids long. From germline, CDR1 is SGHVS and CDR2 FNYEAQ. V lost 3 bases to trimming and J lost 6 bases, with 14 bases between them. The DNA for the CDR3 is TGTGCCAGCAGCTTTTCGATGGGGACTCCCGGGGAGCTGTTTTTT. As protein: CASSFSMGTPGELFF.

This clonotype was recorded a few times. The chain links TRBV5-4 to TRBJ2-5; D perhaps matches TRBD1 (5 bases). The CDR3 length is 13 residues. Trimming took off 9 bases at V and 2 bases at J, with 14 bases between the two ends. The germline V gene has CDR1 SGHNT and CDR2 YYREEE (reference sequence). The CDR3 spells CATRTGLQETQYF. In DNA form, the CDR3 reads TGTGCCACCCGTACAGGATTACAAGAGACCCAGTACTTC.

The genes are TRBV7-9 and TRBJ2-1; D is possibly TRBD1 or TRBD2 (5 bases each). The DNA end is more similar to TRBJ2-5, so the J call may be wrong. CDR1 is SEHNR, CDR2 FQNEAQ, per germline (reference sequence). This CDR3 has 14 amino acids. The CDR3 DNA is TGTGCCAGCACCCCCGGGACCACTGGCGAGACCCAGTACTTC. It specifies CASTPGTTGETQYF.

This clonotype was recorded a few times. J is TRBJ1-6 and V is TRBV10-3; D call uncertain. This CDR3 is 13 amino acids long. The ends were cut back, 6 bases at V and 7 bases at J, with 10 bases in the middle. CDR1 is ENHRY and CDR2 is SYGVKD in the germline V gene. The CDR3 sequence: CAIRSTGNSPLHF. The CDR3 DNA follows: TGTGCCATCAGGAGCACGGGAAATTCACCCCTCCACTTT.

This sequence joins TRBV30 and TRBJ1-5; tentative D call: TRBD1 (5 bases). This CDR3 comprises 13 residues. Trimming shortened V by 2 bases and J by 5 bases, and 10 bases separated the two germline ends. Germline loops: CDR1 GTSNPN, CDR2 SVGIG (reference sequence). The CDR3 coding sequence is TGTGCCTGGAGTCCGGACACATATCAGCCCCAGCATTTT. Encoded protein: CAWSPDTYQPQHF.

The CDR3 is CASSPGYSSTDTQYF. The CDR3 nucleotides read TGCGCCAGCAGCCCGGGCTATTCTAGCACAGATACGCAGTATTTT. This chain links TRBV4-1 with TRBJ2-3; the D is unclear. The CDR3 length is 15 residues. CDR1 and CDR2 from the germline V gene are MGHRA and YSYEKL. Trimming cost V 4 bases and J 0 bases, with 11 bases left between them.

A few counts support this clonotype. The chain's CDR3 is CASSPTDRGWSNQPQHF. The CDR3, as DNA: TGTGCCAGCAGCCCCACGGACAGGGGATGGAGCAATCAGCCCCAGCATTTT. The chain has TRBV28 and TRBJ1-5; 9 bases line up with TRBD1. CDR3 length: 17 amino acids. After removal of 6 bases from V and 1 base from J, the junction contained 10 bases not matched to a gene. CDR1 MDHEN and CDR2 SYDVKM come from the germline V gene. Full variable domain (missing parts from reference TRBV28 and TRBJ1-5): DVKVTQSSRYLVKRTGEKVFLECVQDMDHENMFWYRQDPGLGLRLIYFSYDVKMKEKGDIPEGYSVSREKKERFSLILESASTNQTSMYLCASSPTDRGWSNQPQHFGDGTRLSIL.

The table lists this clonotype with many counts. The chain links TRBV6-1 to TRBJ2-1, with no clear D. The CDR3 length is 12 residues. The V and J ends lost 8 bases and 5 bases respectively, with 10 bases between them. CDR1 is MNHNS and CDR2 is SASEGT in the germline V gene. CDR3 protein: CASRVGNNEQFF. The CDR3 DNA reads as TGTGCCAGCCGCGTGGGTAACAATGAGCAGTTCTTC.

This clonotype has more than one count but fewer than ten. The V and J genes are TRBV9 and TRBJ1-3; D is unresolved. With 0 bases removed from V and 7 bases from J, the gap between germline ends came to 17 bases. CDR3 size: 16 residues. Germline CDR1 and CDR2: SGDLS and YYNGEE. CDR3 in DNA: TGTGCCAGCAGCGTAGCCACGGCCACATACCCCAACACCATATATTTT. Translating it yields CASSVATATYPNTIYF.

In this sample, this clonotype turned up many times. The chain joins TRBV20-1 to TRBJ2-5; D is unclear. Trimming took off 0 bases at V and 3 bases at J, with 11 bases between the two ends. CDR1 and CDR2 (germline): DFQATT, SNEGSKA (reference sequence). The CDR3 has 14 amino acids. The CDR3 protein is CSARDLGRKETQYF. The CDR3 DNA reads TGCAGTGCTAGAGATCTCGGCAGGAAAGAGACCCAGTACTTC.

This clonotype was counted only a few times. The chain couples TRBV6-5 to TRBJ2-7, with TRBD2 matching 8 bases. The V and J ends lost 0 bases and 6 bases, in that order; junction bases with no gene match: 7. Germline loops: CDR1 MNHEY, CDR2 SVGAGI. This CDR3 has 15 residues. The CDR3 DNA is TGTGCCAGCAGTTACTCGACGGCGGGAGGTTCCGAGCAGTACTTC. It encodes CASSYSTAGGSEQYF.

This clonotype was counted only a few times. At one of its ends the junction is not consistent with the germline gene, which may arise from a read error. The genes are TRBV20-1 and TRBJ2-7; D gene uncertain. CDR1 DFQATT and CDR2 SNEGSKA come from the germline V gene (reference sequence). The CDR3 is made up of 12 amino acids. The CDR3 reads CSAKDPPYEQYF. As DNA, the CDR3 is TGCAGCGCTAAAGACCCCCCCTACGAGCAGTACTTC.

V gene TRBV3-1 combines with J gene TRBJ1-2; TRBD1 is a possible D gene (6 bases). The CDR3 spans 15 residues. V was cut by 4 bases and J by 4 bases, with 16 bases left in between. The germline CDR1 and CDR2 sequences are LGHDT and YNNKEL (reference sequence). CDR3 DNA sequence: TGTGCCAGCAGCCTTAGCGTACAGGGACCCTATGGCTACACCTTC. Protein: CASSLSVQGPYGYTF.

The chain combines TRBV6-5 with TRBJ2-6; TRBD1 agrees at 11 bases. The germline V gene encodes CDR1 MNHEY and CDR2 SVGAGI. The CDR3 contains 19 residues. Trimming at V came to 2 bases and at J to 0 bases, leaving 6 bases not matched to a gene. The chain's CDR3 is CASSYSRTGGYSGANVLTF. DNA of the CDR3: TGTGCCAGCAGTTACAGTCGGACAGGGGGCTACTCTGGGGCCAACGTCCTGACTTTC.

The V call is TRBV14, the J call TRBJ2-4; D not certain. CDR1 and CDR2 (germline): SGHDN, FVKESK. V was pared by 4 bases and J by 1 base, with 20 bases between. This CDR3 contains 18 residues. The CDR3 DNA reads TGTGCCAGCAGCCCCAGACCTCTGTCCGAGGTGGCCAAAAACATTCAGTACTTC. The encoded protein is CASSPRPLSEVAKNIQYF.

The gene calls are TRBV5-1 and TRBJ2-7, with a tentative D call TRBD1 (6 bases). There are 14 residues in the CDR3. CDR1 SGHRS and CDR2 YFSETQ come from the germline V gene. V shed 5 bases and J shed 4 bases, with 16 bases lying between them. The CDR3 loop is CASRGEGDAYEQYF. The DNA of the CDR3 is TGCGCCAGCAGGGGTGAGGGGGATGCATACGAGCAGTACTTC.

This clonotype turned up a few times. The rearrangement links TRBV20-1 to TRBJ1-1, with TRBD1 matching over 8 bases. Germline CDR1 DFQATT, CDR2 SNEGSKA (reference sequence). The V gene end was trimmed by 6 bases and the J gene end by 0 bases; junction bases not matched to a gene: 3. The CDR3 spans 13 residues. The CDR3, as DNA: TGCAGTGCCAGACAGGGGTTGAACACTGAAGCTTTCTTT. Its protein product is CSARQGLNTEAFF.